The rows below give T cell receptor beta chains drawn from one sample of a study of blood T cell repertoires in COVID-19. The repertoire was sequenced with immunoSEQ multiplex PCR; TCRdb's copy has only in-frame clones and lacks some. The table records roughly 410,000 clones, around 89% of them present only once. Sequenced sample: peripheral blood. Receptors originate from a middle-aged man with acute or convalescent COVID-19. Each CDR3 is given with its conserved first and last residue. A D gene is named only where the DNA matches it firmly. Part of the rows lack a size; the others show once, few, many or a class for expanded clones.

j_gene,v_gene,d_gene,abundance,CDR3aa,CDR3nt
TRBJ2-3,TRBV5-4,TRBD1,-,CASSFEGAGDTQYF,TGTGCCAGCAGCTTCGAGGGGGCGGGAGATACGCAGTATTTT
TRBJ1-6,TRBV19,-,-,CASSIGLDSNSPLHF,TGTGCCAGTAGTATTGGGTTGGACAGTAATTCACCCCTCCACTTT
TRBJ1-2,TRBV6-5,TRBD1,many,CASKSTGGHYGYTF,TGTGCCAGCAAGAGTACAGGGGGCCACTATGGCTACACCTTC
TRBJ2-1,TRBV3-1/TRBV3-2,-,-,CASSQGSHSAEQFF,TGTGCCAGCAGCCAAGGTAGCCATTCCGCTGAGCAGTTCTTC
TRBJ1-1,TRBV27,-,once,CATHSPVITEAFF,TGTGCCACACACAGCCCCGTGATCACTGAAGCTTTCTTT
TRBJ1-5,TRBV18,-,-,CASSPTSTLTVNQPQHF,TGTGCCAGCTCACCGACTTCGACCCTAACGGTCAATCAGCCCCAGCATTTT
TRBJ1-4,TRBV5-5,-,-,CASSLGGVTNEKLFF,TGTGCCAGCAGCCTCGGCGGGGTAACTAATGAAAAACTGTTTTTT
TRBJ2-4,TRBV28,TRBD2,-,CASSQTSGRLVSKNIQYF,TGTGCCAGCAGCCAGACTAGCGGGAGACTGGTGTCCAAAAACATTCAGTACTTC
TRBJ1-2,TRBV28,TRBD1,once,CASSPGTGGGYTF,TGTGCCAGCAGTCCGGGGACAGGGGGTGGCTACACCTTC
TRBJ2-3,TRBV7-3,-,-,CASSPRTLPGASTDTQYF,TGTGCCAGCAGCCCGAGGACATTACCTGGCGCTAGCACAGATACGCAGTATTTT
TRBJ1-5,TRBV9,-,-,CASSVGLTNQPQHF,TGTGCCAGCAGCGTAGGACTCACGAATCAGCCCCAGCATTTT
TRBJ2-1,TRBV7-3,TRBD2,-,CASSFGSGGNEQFF,TGTGCCAGCAGCTTCGGGAGCGGGGGTAATGAGCAGTTCTTC
TRBJ1-4,TRBV19,-,-,CASNVGSNEKLFF,TGTGCCAGTAATGTGGGCAGTAATGAAAAACTGTTTTTT
TRBJ1-3,TRBV19,-,-,CASSTRQRSSGNTIYF,TGTGCCAGTAGTACACGACAGAGATCCTCTGGAAACACCATATATTTT
TRBJ2-3,TRBV19,-,-,CASGGLDAYTQYF,TGTGCCAGTGGGGGCCTGGACGCCTATACGCAGTATTTT
TRBJ2-7,TRBV29-1,TRBD1,-,CSVEVTGVGEQYF,TGCAGCGTTGAGGTGACAGGGGTAGGCGAGCAGTACTTC
TRBJ2-5,TRBV15,TRBD2,-,CATSRDPSGQETQYF,TGTGCCACCAGCAGAGATCCTAGCGGGCAAGAGACCCAGTACTTC
TRBJ1-5,TRBV5-8,-,-,CASSPRTADQPQHF,TGTGCCAGCAGCCCGAGGACAGCCGATCAGCCCCAGCATTTT
TRBJ1-1,TRBV9,-,once,CASSASGLGNTEAFF,TGTGCCAGCAGCGCCTCCGGGTTGGGGAACACTGAAGCTTTCTTT
TRBJ2-1,TRBV6-5,TRBD2,-,CASGLAGDSNEQFF,TGTGCCAGTGGACTAGCGGGGGATTCCAATGAGCAGTTCTTC
TRBJ2-1,TRBV19,TRBD2,-,CASSIQAGLGNEQFF,TGTGCCAGTAGTATCCAAGCGGGACTGGGGAATGAGCAGTTCTTC
TRBJ2-1,TRBV6-5,TRBD2,-,CASREGGSYNEQFF,TGTGCCAGCCGGGAGGGGGGTTCCTACAATGAGCAGTTCTTC
TRBJ2-3,TRBV7-9,TRBD1,-,CASSQTGGTDTQYF,TGTGCCAGCAGCCAGACAGGGGGCACAGATACGCAGTATTTT
TRBJ1-5,TRBV19,TRBD1,-,CASSPPTGRRQPQHF,TGTGCCAGTAGTCCCCCGACAGGGAGGCGACAGCCCCAGCATTTT
TRBJ1-1,TRBV30,TRBD1,-,CAWDRGGNTEAFF,TGTGCCTGGGACAGGGGTGGGAACACTGAAGCTTTCTTT
TRBJ1-4,TRBV6-5,TRBD1,-,CASSPLTGTNEKLFF,TGTGCCAGCAGTCCACTGACAGGGACTAATGAAAAACTGTTTTTT
TRBJ2-7,TRBV27,-,-,CASSHLPRGSHEQYF,TGTGCCAGCAGCCATCTTCCCAGGGGATCCCACGAGCAGTACTTC
TRBJ1-1,TRBV3-1/TRBV3-2,-,-,CASRPGNWVNTEAFF,TGTGCCAGCAGACCGGGGAACTGGGTGAACACTGAAGCTTTCTTT
TRBJ1-5,TRBV9,TRBD1,-,CASSPGQGQPQHF,TGTGCCAGCAGCCCGGGACAGGGTCAGCCCCAGCATTTT
TRBJ1-1,TRBV9,-,once,CASSVGGLAEAFF,TGTGCCAGCAGCGTAGGAGGGTTGGCTGAAGCTTTCTTT
TRBJ2-1,TRBV4-2,TRBD2,many,CASSQEGGSLYEQFF,TGTGCCAGCAGCCAAGAGGGGGGGTCTTTATATGAGCAGTTCTTC
TRBJ2-7,TRBV7-8,TRBD1,-,CASSFPWAGGSYEQYF,TGTGCCAGCAGCTTCCCATGGGCAGGGGGCTCATACGAGCAGTACTTC
TRBJ1-1,TRBV6-5,TRBD1,-,CASRSMTGGNTEAFF,TGTGCCAGCAGGTCTATGACAGGGGGAAACACTGAAGCTTTCTTT
TRBJ1-1,TRBV5-1,-,-,CASSSTGNTEAFF,TGCGCCAGCAGCTCGACAGGGAACACTGAAGCTTTCTTT
TRBJ2-7,TRBV14,-,once,CASSQGSGYEQYF,TGTGCCAGCAGCCAAGGATCGGGCTACGAGCAGTACTTC
TRBJ1-2,TRBV5-5,TRBD1,-,CASSLDPQGFRGYGYTF,TGTGCCAGCAGCTTGGATCCACAGGGGTTTCGTGGCTATGGCTACACCTTC
TRBJ2-1,TRBV23-1,TRBD2,-,CASTWGGEVNEQFF,TGCGCCAGCACCTGGGGGGGGGAGGTCAATGAGCAGTTCTTC
TRBJ1-1,TRBV9,-,-,CASSVGPYGTEAFF,TGTGCCAGCAGCGTAGGTCCGTACGGCACTGAAGCTTTCTTT
TRBJ1-5,TRBV6-5,TRBD1,-,CASSITGAQPQHF,TGTGCCAGCAGTATAACAGGGGCGCAGCCCCAGCATTTT
TRBJ2-7,TRBV11-2,TRBD1,-,CASSLDGTDSYEQYF,TGTGCCAGCAGCTTAGATGGGACAGACTCCTACGAGCAGTACTTC
TRBJ2-1,TRBV19,-,-,CASSMYQGGRYNEQFF,TGTGCCAGTAGTATGTATCAGGGCGGCCGATACAATGAGCAGTTCTTC
TRBJ2-2,TRBV5-8,TRBD1,-,CASSAETGIPGELFF,TGTGCCAGCAGCGCGGAGACAGGGATACCCGGGGAGCTGTTTTTT